This entry describes one T cell receptor beta chain. This sample was included in a study of blood T cell repertoires in COVID-19. About the research overall: Some COVID-19 samples were acute and others convalescent; all came from the United States, Italy and Spain. PBMCs, B-cell-depleted T cells, or T cells were the source of the cDNA or gDNA that made up the material.

Libraries were prepared by immunoSEQ multiplex PCR; TCRdb keeps only in-frame clonotypes and omits some of them. Here the sample spans 110,000 or so clones, about 88% being singletons. V dropped 6 bases and J dropped 8; count of bases not matched to a gene: 9. This CDR3 is 13 amino acids long. In germline, CDR1 is SGHRS, CDR2 YFSETQ. This clonotype originated in a woman in her seventies who had recovered from COVID-19. The V and J genes are TRBV5-1 and TRBJ1-1; 8 positions match TRBD1. The sequenced sample was peripheral blood. The CDR3 is CASKRTGRLEAFF. CDR3 DNA sequence: TGCGCCAGCAAGCGGACAGGGAGGTTAGAAGCTTTCTTT.